These 26 T cell receptor beta chains came from one sample sequenced in a study of shared clonotypes between healthy human individuals. This table comes from immunoSEQ multiplex PCR, and its TCRdb copy is limited to in-frame clones, with some not included. The sample holds about 470,000 clones; roughly 77% are singletons and the top ten take roughly an eighth. The specimen was PBMCs. The receptors come from a woman between 40 and 55 years old in good health. Some clones in this sample may be carry-over from other donors' samples.

The DNA for the CDR3 is TGTGCCAGCAGCGCGGGACTAGCGGCCTCCTACGAGCAGTACTTC. It specifies CASSAGLAASYEQYF. The rearrangement uses TRBV9 and TRBJ2-7, with TRBD2 identical over 11 bases. The CDR3 is 15 amino acids. The V gene end was trimmed by 3 bases and the J gene end by 0 bases; junction bases not matched to a gene: 2. Germline CDR1 is SGDLS and CDR2 is YYNGEE.

The chain combines TRBV4-3 with TRBJ2-5; D call uncertain. The assigned J gene may be wrong: the sequence end matches TRBJ2-7 better. This CDR3 is 14 amino acids long. Germline assignment: CDR1 LGHNA and CDR2 YSLEER. This CDR3 is CASSQDLGPYEQYF. DNA of the CDR3: TGCGCCAGCAGCCAAGATCTCGGACCCTACGAGCAGTACTTC.

The V gene is TRBV18, the J gene TRBJ2-1; 7 bases align to TRBD2. V was clipped by 0 bases and J by 5 bases; unmatched bases: 7. CDR1 KGHSH and CDR2 LQKENI come from the germline V gene. The CDR3 is 16 amino acids. The CDR3 sequence: CASSPPLAESNNEQFF. The CDR3 nucleotides read TGTGCCAGCTCACCACCTCTAGCGGAGTCTAACAATGAGCAGTTCTTC. The full variable domain, rest sourced from reference TRBV18 and TRBJ2-1, is NAGVMQNPRHLVRRRGQEARLRCSPMKGHSHVYWYRQLPEEGLKFMVYLQKENIIDESGMPKERFSAEFPKEGPSILRIQQVVRGDSAAYFCASSPPLAESNNEQFFGPGTRLTVL.

Points on this clone: The sample contains more than one DNA sequence encoding this CDR3. The V call is TRBV7-2, the J call TRBJ1-1, with 8 bases that match TRBD1. The length of the CDR3 is 15 residues. V lost 3 bases to trimming and J lost 1 base; unmatched junction nucleotides: 4. From germline, CDR1 is SGHTA and CDR2 FQGNSA. CDR3: CASSLGDRRNTEAFF. The CDR3 region has the DNA TGTGCCAGCAGCTTGGGGGACAGGAGGAACACTGAAGCTTTCTTT. The entire variable domain, with the rest obtained from reference TRBV7-2 and TRBJ1-1, is as follows: GAGVSQSPSNKVTEKGKDVELRCDPISGHTALYWYRQSLGQGLEFLIYFQGNSAPDKSGLPSDRFSAERTGGSVSTLTIQRTQQEDSAVYLCASSLGDRRNTEAFFGQGTRLTVV.

The rearrangement uses TRBV6-4 and TRBJ2-5; 9 bases are shared with TRBD2. The J call could be wrong; TRBJ2-7 is a better fit for the DNA end. CDR1 and CDR2 (germline): MRHNA, SNTAGT. The CDR3 contains 17 residues. This CDR3 is CASTQRSSAGGLYEQYF. The CDR3 DNA is TGTGCCAGCACTCAAAGGTCGTCGGCGGGAGGGCTATACGAGCAGTACTTC.

J is TRBJ2-2 and V is TRBV6-1; 9 bases match TRBD1. Germline CDR1 reads MNHNS; CDR2 reads SASEGT. V lost 6 bases to trimming and J lost 3 bases; unmatched junction nucleotides: 5. The CDR3 has 15 amino acids. This chain's CDR3 is CASSRTGVDTGELFF. The CDR3 DNA reads as TGTGCCAGCAGCCGGACAGGGGTGGACACCGGGGAGCTGTTTTTT.

The chain combines TRBV7-2 with TRBJ2-4; D gene uncertain. V was trimmed by 5 bases and J by 0 bases, leaving 8 bases between them. This CDR3 spans 14 amino acids. The germline gives CDR1 SGHTA, CDR2 FQGNSA. The CDR3 region is CASSLYEAKNIQYF. CDR3 sequence (DNA): TGTGCCAGCAGCCTATATGAAGCCAAAAACATTCAGTACTTC.

V usage is TRBV5-1 and J usage is TRBJ2-7; D is perhaps TRBD1 (6 bases). Trimming shortened V by 2 bases and J by 2 bases, and 14 bases separated the two germline ends. Germline CDR1 is SGHRS and CDR2 is YFSETQ. This CDR3 comprises 15 residues. The CDR3 sequence is CASSLEMGHPYEQYF. The CDR3 coding sequence is TGCGCCAGCAGCTTAGAGATGGGACATCCCTACGAGCAGTACTTC.

This clone has only one observation. The rearrangement joins TRBV11-1 to TRBJ2-7, with TRBD1 matching 11 bases. With V trimmed by 1 base and J by 0 bases, 5 bases remained unmatched. This CDR3 is built from 17 residues. Germline CDR1 reads SGHAT; CDR2 reads FQDESV (reference sequence). The chain's CDR3 is CASSLGSGTGGSYEQYF. In DNA, the CDR3 is TGTGCCAGCAGCTTAGGATCCGGGACAGGGGGCTCCTACGAGCAGTACTTC.

The chain uses TRBV2 and TRBJ2-7, with TRBD2 matching 11 bases. J was trimmed by 0 bases and V by 3 bases; bases with no gene match: 7. Germline V gene data show CDR1 as SNHLY and CDR2 as FYNNEI. The CDR3 is 17 residues long. The CDR3 is CASSEGPLAGGSYEQYF. The CDR3 nucleotides read TGTGCCAGCAGTGAGGGCCCGCTAGCGGGAGGCTCCTACGAGCAGTACTTC.

The V gene is TRBV29-1, the J gene TRBJ1-1; TRBD1 is a possible D gene (5 bases). V was clipped by 2 bases and J by 3 bases, with 10 bases between them. CDR3 length: 13 amino acids. Germline V lookup: CDR1 SQVTM, CDR2 ANQGSEA. The CDR3 is CSVEQGIDTEAFF. In nucleotides, the CDR3 is TGCAGCGTTGAACAGGGTATTGACACTGAAGCTTTCTTT.

This sequence joins TRBV19 and TRBJ2-2; possible D gene TRBD2, 5 bases. This CDR3 has 13 residues. Germline V gene lookup returns CDR1 LNHDA and CDR2 SQIVND (reference sequence). Trimming pared 6 bases from V and 4 bases from J, leaving 9 bases between. CDR3 protein: CASSRLLTGELFF. For the CDR3, the DNA is TGTGCCAGTAGCCGACTACTCACCGGGGAGCTGTTTTTT.

The V gene is TRBV11-2, the J gene TRBJ2-5, with TRBD1 matching over 8 bases. CDR3 length: 16 residues. CDR1 and CDR2 (germline): SGHAT, FQNNGV. With 6 bases clipped from V and 1 base from J, the junction kept 10 bases outside the gene matches. The CDR3 is CASSRTGTPFQETQYF. The CDR3 region has the DNA TGTGCCAGCAGTAGGACAGGGACCCCATTCCAAGAGACCCAGTACTTC.

This clone has just a few counts. The V gene is TRBV2, the J gene TRBJ1-5; the match to TRBD1 covers 7 bases. The length of the CDR3 is 15 residues. From germline, CDR1 is SNHLY and CDR2 FYNNEI. J lost 0 bases, V lost 4 bases, and 3 bases had no gene match. Here the CDR3 DNA reads TGTGCCAGCAGTGGGGACAGCCTTAGCAATCAGCCCCAGCATTTT. It yields the protein CASSGDSLSNQPQHF.

CDR3 residues: CASSQDTGNIQYF. CDR3 in DNA: TGCGCCAGCAGCCAAGATACAGGAAACATTCAGTACTTC. The chain employs TRBV4-3 and TRBJ2-4; D is possibly TRBD1 (5 bases). The CDR3 runs 13 residues. From germline, CDR1 is LGHNA and CDR2 YSLEER. The V gene lost 0 bases and the J gene lost 6 bases, with 6 bases spanning the gap.

The chain uses TRBV18 and TRBJ1-1, with TRBD1 identical over 9 bases. Losses at the gene ends were 1 base for V and 4 bases for J; bases not matched to a gene: 4. This CDR3 spans 15 amino acids. Germline V CDR1 and CDR2: KGHSH, LQKENI. Here the CDR3 DNA reads TGTGCCAGCTCACCACTTTCGACAGGGGGCACTGAAGCTTTCTTT. This translates into CASSPLSTGGTEAFF.

This clone was counted between two and nine times. V usage is TRBV12-5 and J usage is TRBJ2-2; D remains unclear. V was pared by 0 bases and J by 5 bases, with 16 bases between. CDR1 LGHNT and CDR2 FRNRAP come from the germline V gene. The CDR3 length is 17 residues. The CDR3 here is CASGLVLREPFTGELFF. CDR3 DNA: TGTGCTAGTGGTTTGGTACTTAGAGAGCCCTTTACCGGGGAGCTGTTTTTT. The whole variable domain, filled in from reference TRBV12-5 and TRBJ2-2, reads DARVTQTPRHKVTEMGQEVTMRCQPILGHNTVFWYRQTMMQGLELLAYFRNRAPLDDSGMPKDRFSAEMPDATLATLKIQPSEPRDSAVYFCASGLVLREPFTGELFFGEGSRLTVL.

The gene calls are TRBV28 and TRBJ2-1, with D perhaps given as TRBD1 or TRBD2 (5 bases each). Deletions cut 6 bases from V and 5 bases from J, with 17 bases between. The CDR3 is 15 amino acids. The germline V gene has CDR1 MDHEN and CDR2 SYDVKM. The CDR3 loop is CASRNPGPLNNEQFF. The CDR3 DNA reads TGTGCCAGCAGAAACCCGGGACCCTTAAACAATGAGCAGTTCTTC. The variable domain in full, completed from reference TRBV28 and TRBJ2-1, reads DVKVTQSSRYLVKRTGEKVFLECVQDMDHENMFWYRQDPGLGLRLIYFSYDVKMKEKGDIPEGYSVSREKKERFSLILESASTNQTSMYLCASRNPGPLNNEQFFGPGTRLTVL.

The chain recombines TRBV28 with TRBJ2-5; D is possibly TRBD2 (6 bases). Per the germline V gene, CDR1 is MDHEN and CDR2 is SYDVKM. The CDR3 is 20 amino acids. The germline V and J ends were trimmed by 3 bases and 1 base, with 27 bases remaining between them. The CDR3 DNA sequence: TGTGCCAGCAGTTTCGCCCGAGCTCCCCCAGGGACTCCTTTCCAAGAGACCCAGTACTTC. This encodes CASSFARAPPGTPFQETQYF.

This chain links TRBV19 with TRBJ1-2; no definite D call. V lost 5 bases, J lost 3 bases, and 13 bases lay in between. The CDR3 has 14 amino acids. CDR1 and CDR2 (germline): LNHDA, SQIVND (reference sequence). The CDR3 nucleotides are TGTGCCAGTAGTGATTCGGCCTTGCACTATGGCTACACCTTC. It codes for CASSDSALHYGYTF.

This chain joins TRBV7-3 and TRBJ2-7; D is unresolved. V was pared by 3 bases and J by 5 bases, with 5 bases between. Germline V gene sequence: CDR1 SGHTA, CDR2 FQGTGA. The CDR3 is 11 amino acids. The CDR3 DNA sequence: TGTGCCAGCAGCTTCCCCAACGAGCAGTACTTC. Translating it yields CASSFPNEQYF.

This clone was counted a single time. This sample includes further DNA sequences coding for the same CDR3. The genes are TRBV14 and TRBJ2-5; 11 bases are a match to TRBD2. Looked up from germline, CDR1 is SGHDN and CDR2 is FVKESK. The CDR3 consists of 15 residues. Trimming cost V 1 base and J 5 bases; bases outside gene matches: 3. CDR3 in amino acids: CASSQVLAGVETQYF. The CDR3, as DNA: TGTGCCAGCAGCCAAGTACTAGCGGGAGTTGAGACCCAGTACTTC.

The rearrangement links TRBV25-1 to TRBJ2-2, with TRBD2 matching over 9 bases. V was clipped by 3 bases and J by 7 bases; unmatched bases: 12. CDR1 is MGHDK, CDR2 SYGVNS, per germline. The CDR3 is made up of 17 amino acids. CDR3 in amino acids: CASSDDSGGRDVGELFF. As DNA, the CDR3 is TGTGCCAGCAGTGACGATTCGGGCGGGAGGGACGTCGGGGAGCTGTTTTTT. Looking up the rest from reference TRBV25-1 and TRBJ2-2 gives the full variable domain: EADIYQTPRYLVIGTGKKITLECSQTMGHDKMYWYQQDPGMELHLIHYSYGVNSTEKGDLSSESTVSRIRTEHFPLTLESARPSHTSQYLCASSDDSGGRDVGELFFGEGSRLTVL.

The chain uses TRBV27 and TRBJ2-3; 7 bases are a match to TRBD2. With 7 bases clipped from V and 4 bases from J, the junction kept 8 bases outside the gene matches. The CDR3 loop spans 14 amino acids. CDR1 is MNHEY, CDR2 SMNVEV, per germline (reference sequence). The CDR3 reads CASTTGGTPDTQYF. CDR3 in DNA: TGTGCCAGCACGACGGGAGGAACGCCAGATACGCAGTATTTT.

This sequence joins TRBV7-8 and TRBJ2-5; D not certain. Trimming took 5 bases from V and 5 from J, leaving 18 bases between them. Germline assignment: CDR1 SGHVS and CDR2 FQNEAQ. The CDR3 is 15 amino acids. CDR3 in amino acids: CASSQDAGEGETQYF. CDR3 DNA: TGTGCCAGCAGCCAGGACGCAGGAGAAGGGGAGACCCAGTACTTC.

The V and J genes are TRBV6-6 and TRBJ1-5, with a possible D match to TRBD1 (6 bases). The germline V gene encodes CDR1 MNHNY and CDR2 SVGAGI (reference sequence). Trimming removed 1 base from V and 4 bases from J, with 14 bases in between. This CDR3 is built from 16 residues. CDR3 sequence: CASSYFTGNRNQPQHF. CDR3 sequence (DNA): TGTGCCAGCAGTTACTTCACAGGGAATCGGAATCAGCCCCAGCATTTT.